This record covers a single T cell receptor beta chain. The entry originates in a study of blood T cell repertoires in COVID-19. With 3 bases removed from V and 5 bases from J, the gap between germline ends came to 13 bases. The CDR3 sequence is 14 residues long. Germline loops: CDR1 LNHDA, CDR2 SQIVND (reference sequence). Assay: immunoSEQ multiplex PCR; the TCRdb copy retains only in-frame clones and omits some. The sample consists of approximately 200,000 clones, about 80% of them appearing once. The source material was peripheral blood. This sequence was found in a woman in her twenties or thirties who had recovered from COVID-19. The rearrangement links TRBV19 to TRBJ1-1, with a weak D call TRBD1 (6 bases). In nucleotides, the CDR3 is TGTGCCAGTAGTATCAAGGGGGGGGTAACTGAAGCTTTCTTT. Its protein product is CASSIKGGVTEAFF.